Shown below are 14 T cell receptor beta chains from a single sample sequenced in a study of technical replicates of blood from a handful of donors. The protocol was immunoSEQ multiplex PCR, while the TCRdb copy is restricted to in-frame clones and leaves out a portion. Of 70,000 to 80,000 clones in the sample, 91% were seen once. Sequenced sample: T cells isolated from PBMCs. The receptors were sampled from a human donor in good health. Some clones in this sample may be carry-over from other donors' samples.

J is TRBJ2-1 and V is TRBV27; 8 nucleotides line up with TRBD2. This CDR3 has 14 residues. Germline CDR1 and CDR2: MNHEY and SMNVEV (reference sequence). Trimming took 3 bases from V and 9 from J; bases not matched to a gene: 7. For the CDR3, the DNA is TGTGCCAGCAGTTTTAGCGGGATTCACACTGAGCAGTTCTTC. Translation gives CASSFSGIHTEQFF.

The CDR3 sequence: CASSPGADTEAFF. CDR3 DNA sequence: TGTGCCAGCTCACCAGGGGCGGACACTGAAGCTTTCTTT. J is TRBJ1-1 and V is TRBV18; a weak D match, TRBD1 (5 bases). Trimming pared 2 bases from V and 3 bases from J, leaving 7 bases between. Per the germline V gene, CDR1 is KGHSH and CDR2 is LQKENI. The CDR3 is 13 amino acids. The variable domain in full, completed from reference TRBV18 and TRBJ1-1, reads NAGVMQNPRHLVRRRGQEARLRCSPMKGHSHVYWYRQLPEEGLKFMVYLQKENIIDESGMPKERFSAEFPKEGPSILRIQQVVRGDSAAYFCASSPGADTEAFFGQGTRLTVV.

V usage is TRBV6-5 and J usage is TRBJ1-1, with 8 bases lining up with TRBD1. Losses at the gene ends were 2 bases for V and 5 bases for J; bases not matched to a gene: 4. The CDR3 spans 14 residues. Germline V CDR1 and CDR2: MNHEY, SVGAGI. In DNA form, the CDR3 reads TGTGCCAGCAGTTACCGGGACAGGATAACTGAAGCTTTCTTT. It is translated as CASSYRDRITEAFF.

This CDR3 reads CASSLGSPAYNEQFF. CDR3 DNA: TGCGCCAGCAGCTTGGGGAGCCCGGCGTACAATGAGCAGTTCTTC. V gene TRBV5-1 combines with J gene TRBJ2-1; no clear D gene. Germline V lookup: CDR1 SGHRS, CDR2 YFSETQ. There are 15 residues in the CDR3. Between the trimmed V and J ends, which lost 0 bases and 4 bases, there was a span of 11 bases.

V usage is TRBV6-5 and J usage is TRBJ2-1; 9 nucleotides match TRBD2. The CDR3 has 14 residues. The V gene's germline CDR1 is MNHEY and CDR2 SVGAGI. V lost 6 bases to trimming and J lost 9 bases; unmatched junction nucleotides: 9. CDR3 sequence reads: CASSPGTAGGEQFF. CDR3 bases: TGTGCCAGCAGCCCCGGGACAGCGGGAGGTGAGCAGTTCTTC.

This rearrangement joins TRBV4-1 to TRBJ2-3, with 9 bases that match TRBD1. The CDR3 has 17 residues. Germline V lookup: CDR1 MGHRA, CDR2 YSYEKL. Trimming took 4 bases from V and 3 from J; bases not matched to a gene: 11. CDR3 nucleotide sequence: TGCGCCAGCAGCCGAAAACAGGGGGCTGCGGGGACAGATACGCAGTATTTT. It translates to CASSRKQGAAGTDTQYF.

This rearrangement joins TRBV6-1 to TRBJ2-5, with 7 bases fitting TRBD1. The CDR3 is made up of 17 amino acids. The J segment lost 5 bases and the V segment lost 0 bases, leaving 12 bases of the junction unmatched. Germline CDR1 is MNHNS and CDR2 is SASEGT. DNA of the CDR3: TGTGCCAGCAGTGAAGCGTGGGGGAAGGGGGCTGAGGAGACCCAGTACTTC. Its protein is CASSEAWGKGAEETQYF.

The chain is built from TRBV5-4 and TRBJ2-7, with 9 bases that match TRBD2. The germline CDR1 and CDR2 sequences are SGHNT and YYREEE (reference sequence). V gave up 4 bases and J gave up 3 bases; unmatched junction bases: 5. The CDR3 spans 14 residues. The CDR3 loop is CASSTGTSLYEQYF. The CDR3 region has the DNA TGTGCCAGCAGCACAGGGACTAGCCTCTACGAGCAGTACTTC.

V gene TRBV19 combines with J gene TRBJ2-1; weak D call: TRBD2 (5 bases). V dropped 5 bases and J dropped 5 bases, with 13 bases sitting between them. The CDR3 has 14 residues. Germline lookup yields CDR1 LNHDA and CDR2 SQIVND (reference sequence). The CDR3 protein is CASSSGLVHNEQFF. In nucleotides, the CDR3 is TGTGCCAGTAGTTCCGGACTTGTGCACAATGAGCAGTTCTTC.

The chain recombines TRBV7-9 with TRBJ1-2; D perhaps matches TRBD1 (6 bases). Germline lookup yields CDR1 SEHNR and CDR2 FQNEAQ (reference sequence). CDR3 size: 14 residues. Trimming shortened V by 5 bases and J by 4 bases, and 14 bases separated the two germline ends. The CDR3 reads CASSPPGGAYGYTF. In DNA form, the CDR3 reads TGTGCCAGCAGCCCACCGGGGGGGGCCTATGGCTACACCTTC. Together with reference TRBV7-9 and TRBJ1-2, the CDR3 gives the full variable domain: DTGVSQNPRHKITKRGQNVTFRCDPISEHNRLYWYRQTLGQGPEFLTYFQNEAQLEKSRLLSDRFSAERPKGSFSTLEIQRTEQGDSAMYLCASSPPGGAYGYTFGSGTRLTVV.

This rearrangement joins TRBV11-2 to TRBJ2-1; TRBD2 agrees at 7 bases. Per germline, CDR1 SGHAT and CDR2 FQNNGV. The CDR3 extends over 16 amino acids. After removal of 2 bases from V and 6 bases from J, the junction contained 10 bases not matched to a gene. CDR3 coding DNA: TGTGCCAGCAGCTTACCTCGCGGGAGAGCATTCAATGAGCAGTTCTTC. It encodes CASSLPRGRAFNEQFF. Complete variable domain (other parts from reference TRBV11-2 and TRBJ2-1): EAGVAQSPRYKIIEKRQSVAFWCNPISGHATLYWYQQILGQGPKLLIQFQNNGVVDDSQLPKDRFSAERLKGVDSTLKIQPAKLEDSAVYLCASSLPRGRAFNEQFFGPGTRLTVL.

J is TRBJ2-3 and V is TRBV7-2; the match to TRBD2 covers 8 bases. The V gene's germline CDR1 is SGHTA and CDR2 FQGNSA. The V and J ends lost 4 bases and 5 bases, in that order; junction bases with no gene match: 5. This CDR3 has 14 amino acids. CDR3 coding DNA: TGTGCCAGCAGCTCGGGACTAGTGGTAGATACGCAGTATTTT. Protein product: CASSSGLVVDTQYF.

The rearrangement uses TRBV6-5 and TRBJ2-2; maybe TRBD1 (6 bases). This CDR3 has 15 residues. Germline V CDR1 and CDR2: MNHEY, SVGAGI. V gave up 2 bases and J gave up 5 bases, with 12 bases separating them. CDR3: CASSYTIQGTGELFF. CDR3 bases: TGTGCCAGCAGTTACACAATTCAGGGGACCGGGGAGCTGTTTTTT.

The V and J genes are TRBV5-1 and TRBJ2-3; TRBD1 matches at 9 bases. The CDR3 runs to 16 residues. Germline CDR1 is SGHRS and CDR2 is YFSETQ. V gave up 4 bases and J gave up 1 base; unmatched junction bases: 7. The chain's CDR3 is CASSIGQGLGTDTQYF. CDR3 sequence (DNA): TGCGCCAGCAGCATTGGACAGGGGCTTGGCACAGATACGCAGTATTTT.